Listed here are 26 T cell receptor beta chains from one sample, sequenced in a study of vaccination and CD4 T cells after COVID-19. Their specific antigens are unknown. Regarding treatment: approximately nine-day PBMC culture with coronavirus spike peptide pools or control peptides (ViraFEST assay). Cultured CD4+ T cell DNA underwent sequencing with the Oncomine TCR Beta short-read assay. In TCRdb, the PCR reads were re-called with MiXCR into one record per CDR3 protein. The table records about 14,000 distinct CDR3 sequences, approximately 57% of them present only once. The sample taken for sequencing was CD4+ T cells from blood, cultured in vitro. These receptor sequences come from a human donor who had recovered from COVID-19.

The rearrangement links TRBV20-1 to TRBJ2-1; 13 nucleotides match TRBD2. The trim removed 3 bases at V and 3 bases at J, leaving 5 bases unmatched. Looked up from germline, CDR1 is DFQATT and CDR2 is SNEGSKA (reference sequence). There are 16 residues in the CDR3. CDR3: CSASYGLAGVYNEQFF. CDR3 in DNA: TGCAGTGCTAGTTATGGACTAGCGGGAGTCTACAATGAGCAGTTCTTC.

The rearrangement uses TRBV6-2 or TRBV6-3 and TRBJ1-5, with D possibly TRBD1 on 6 matching bases. Trimming stripped 0 bases from V and 0 bases from J, with 9 bases between. The germline gives CDR1 MNHEY, CDR2 SVGEGT. This CDR3 comprises 16 residues. In DNA form, the CDR3 reads TGTGCCAGCAGTTACTCCGAGGGGGTTAGCAATCAGCCCCAGCATTTT. Amino acid sequence: CASSYSEGVSNQPQHF.

The chain recombines TRBV19 with TRBJ2-5; D is possibly TRBD2 (7 bases). CDR3 length equals 14 residues. The V gene lost 5 bases and the J gene lost 6 bases, with 16 bases spanning the gap. CDR1 is LNHDA and CDR2 is SQIVND in the germline V gene (reference sequence). The CDR3 DNA follows: TGTGCCAGTAGTGCGACGTCGGGGGGCCAGACCCAGTACTTC. As protein: CASSATSGGQTQYF.

V gene TRBV5-1 combines with J gene TRBJ2-3, with 7 bases lining up with TRBD1. Trimming cost V 6 bases and J 2 bases; bases outside gene matches: 6. The CDR3 covers 14 residues. CDR1 is SGHRS, CDR2 YFSETQ, per germline. The DNA for the CDR3 is TGCGCCAGCACCCTCACAGGGGCCACAGATACGCAGTATTTT. Translated, it gives CASTLTGATDTQYF.

Here the CDR3 DNA reads TGTGCCAGCAGCCCCCGGACAGGGGGCGCCTCTGGGGCCAACGTCCTGACTTTC. It yields the protein CASSPRTGGASGANVLTF. J is TRBJ2-6 and V is TRBV7-3; TRBD1 agrees at 11 bases. CDR3 length: 18 amino acids. V gave up 5 bases and J gave up 0 bases; unmatched junction bases: 6. Germline V gene lookup returns CDR1 SGHTA and CDR2 FQGTGA. The whole variable domain, filled in from reference TRBV7-3 and TRBJ2-6, reads GAGVSQTPSNKVTEKGKYVELRCDPISGHTALYWYRQSLGQGPEFLIYFQGTGAADDSGLPNDRFFAVRPEGSVSTLKIQRTERGDSAVYLCASSPRTGGASGANVLTFGAGSRLTVL.

This clonotype was seen just once. This chain uses TRBV6-5 with TRBJ1-2, with D perhaps TRBD1 (5 bases). The V end lost 2 bases, the J end lost 8 bases, and 15 bases lay between the germline ends. In germline, CDR1 is MNHEY, CDR2 SVGAGI. The CDR3 extends over 14 amino acids. CDR3 sequence: CASSYGTGLPGYTF. The CDR3 DNA follows: TGTGCCAGCAGTTACGGAACAGGCCTGCCGGGCTACACCTTC.

The rearrangement uses TRBV24-1 and TRBJ2-7, with 10 bases aligning to TRBD2. Trimming took 3 bases from V and 2 from J; bases not matched to a gene: 0. Per germline, CDR1 KGHDR and CDR2 SFDVKD. CDR3 length equals 14 residues. CDR3 amino acids: CATSDGTSAYEQYF. In DNA, the CDR3 is TGTGCCACCAGTGATGGGACTAGCGCCTACGAGCAGTACTTC.

The J gene is TRBJ2-7, the V gene TRBV19; tentative D call: TRBD1 (6 bases). Trimming left V 4 bases short and J 5 bases short, with 15 bases between. Looked up from germline, CDR1 is LNHDA and CDR2 is SQIVND (reference sequence). The CDR3 extends over 14 amino acids. CDR3 sequence reads: CASSTHREGDEQYF. The CDR3 nucleotides read TGTGCCAGTAGTACCCACAGGGAAGGAGACGAGCAGTACTTC.

V and J are TRBV7-8 and TRBJ1-4; the D is unclear. CDR3 length equals 13 residues. Germline-derived CDR1 and CDR2 are SGHVS and FQNEAQ. V was clipped by 1 base and J by 10 bases, with 10 bases between them. The CDR3 DNA reads TGTGCCAGCAGCTTAGTTGACCCTGGAAAACTGTTTTTT. It is translated as CASSLVDPGKLFF.

This chain connects TRBV2 to TRBJ2-5, with D possibly TRBD1 on 6 matching bases. CDR3 length: 13 residues. Trimming cost V 1 base and J 5 bases, with 8 bases left between them. Per germline, CDR1 SNHLY and CDR2 FYNNEI. In DNA form, the CDR3 reads TGTGCCAGCAGTGAAGAGGACAGCGAGACCCAGTACTTC. Translation: CASSEEDSETQYF.

The chain joins TRBV18 to TRBJ2-1; D is possibly TRBD2 (5 bases). The CDR3 spans 14 residues. The germline V gene has CDR1 KGHSH and CDR2 LQKENI. Trimming removed 2 bases at V and 6 bases at J, with 11 bases between. The CDR3 region is CASSPYSGSNEQFF. The CDR3 DNA reads as TGTGCCAGCTCACCATATAGTGGGAGCAATGAGCAGTTCTTC.

The rearrangement joins TRBV7-2 to TRBJ2-5; TRBD2 aligns across 9 bases. V lost 5 bases to trimming and J lost 5 bases; unmatched junction nucleotides: 6. Germline V CDR1 and CDR2: SGHTA, FQGNSA. This CDR3 contains 14 residues. The CDR3 DNA follows: TGTGCCAGCAGCGCGGGACTAGCTCTGGAGACCCAGTACTTC. Encoded protein: CASSAGLALETQYF.

This chain links TRBV6-1 with TRBJ2-1; maybe TRBD1 (6 bases). Germline loops: CDR1 MNHNS, CDR2 SASEGT. This CDR3 has 15 residues. V gave up 5 bases and J gave up 4 bases, with 15 bases separating them. The CDR3 reads CASSLDRSRYNEQFF. CDR3 coding DNA: TGTGCCAGCAGTCTTGACAGGTCGAGATACAATGAGCAGTTCTTC.

This clonotype was seen a few times. The chain couples TRBV6-2 or TRBV6-3 to TRBJ2-5; D is unclear. This CDR3 spans 12 amino acids. Germline CDR1 reads MNHEY; CDR2 reads SVGEGT. Trimming left V 2 bases short and J 5 bases short, with 6 bases between. CDR3 bases: TGTGCCAGCAGTTACGGTTGGGAGACCCAGTACTTC. It specifies CASSYGWETQYF.

This clonotype has only a few counts. J is TRBJ1-2 and V is TRBV7-2; a weak D match, TRBD1 (5 bases). Germline V gene data show CDR1 as SGHTA and CDR2 as FQGNSA. The CDR3 contains 14 residues. The V gene lost 2 bases and the J gene lost 3 bases, with 10 bases spanning the gap. CDR3 DNA sequence: TGTGCCAGCAGCTTATCTGGGGGGGACTATGGCTACACCTTC. This gives the protein CASSLSGGDYGYTF.

Concerning this clonotype itself: At one end, the junction sequence differs from germline, possibly due to a read error. The genes are TRBV20-1 and TRBJ1-1, with unresolved D. From germline, CDR1 is DFQATT and CDR2 SNEGSKA (reference sequence). This CDR3 contains 14 residues. The DNA for the CDR3 is TGCGGTGCTAGAGTGCCGGGCGGTAACACTGAAGCTTTCTTT. Protein sequence: CGARVPGGNTEAFF.

The gene calls are TRBV20-1 and TRBJ2-3; no reliable D call. The CDR3 is 15 residues long. In germline, CDR1 is DFQATT, CDR2 SNEGSKA (reference sequence). V lost 0 bases and J lost 1, with 11 bases in between. CDR3 coding DNA: TGCAGTGCTAGAGAACCACGGGCTCGCACAGATACGCAGTATTTT. It yields the protein CSAREPRARTDTQYF.

The gene calls are TRBV5-4 and TRBJ2-7, with a tentative D call TRBD2 (5 bases). CDR1 and CDR2 (germline): SGHNT, YYREEE (reference sequence). This CDR3 has 16 amino acids. Trimming stripped 1 base from V and 0 bases from J, with 14 bases between. The CDR3 spells CASSLPVAGPSYEQYF. The CDR3 nucleotides read TGTGCCAGCAGCTTGCCCGTGGCGGGTCCCTCCTACGAGCAGTACTTC.

This clonotype was seen only once. The chain combines TRBV27 with TRBJ1-1; no firm D call. Per the germline V gene, CDR1 is MNHEY and CDR2 is SMNVEV (reference sequence). V was cut by 2 bases and J by 2 bases, with 18 bases left in between. The CDR3 is made up of 17 amino acids. CDR3 in DNA: TGTGCCAGCAGTTTAAAATCGTGGCGGAAGACCAACACTGAAGCTTTCTTT. This sequence encodes CASSLKSWRKTNTEAFF.

This chain uses TRBV20-1 with TRBJ1-5; no reliable D call. V was pared by 3 bases and J by 0 bases, with 12 bases between. This CDR3 is built from 15 residues. Germline V CDR1 and CDR2: DFQATT, SNEGSKA (reference sequence). CDR3 sequence: CSASTRGYSNQPQHF. CDR3 bases: TGCAGTGCTAGTACGAGAGGCTATAGCAATCAGCCCCAGCATTTT.

This chain links TRBV11-2 with TRBJ2-3, with 9 bases that match TRBD2. Germline trimming cut 1 base from V and 8 bases from J; bases unmatched to any gene: 13. Germline-derived CDR1 and CDR2 are SGHAT and FQNNGV. CDR3 length: 17 residues. The CDR3 is CASSLAGGRAPVGTQYF. CDR3 coding DNA: TGTGCCAGCAGCTTAGCCGGCGGGAGGGCGCCCGTTGGTACGCAGTATTTT.

This rearrangement joins TRBV12-3 or TRBV12-4 to TRBJ2-1; D uncertain. Trimming removed 4 bases at V and 6 bases at J, with 13 bases between. The length of the CDR3 is 14 residues. CDR3 sequence reads: CASSSRNSVNEQFF. The CDR3 nucleotides are TGTGCCAGCAGTTCCAGAAACAGTGTCAATGAGCAGTTCTTC.

In nucleotides, the CDR3 is TGCGCCAGCATTCCTACACAGAGCTCCTACGAGCAGTACTTC. It is translated as CASIPTQSSYEQYF. The chain combines TRBV10-1 with TRBJ2-7; unclear D gene. The CDR3 loop spans 14 amino acids. Germline CDR1 WNHNN, CDR2 SYGVQD (reference sequence). Between the trimmed V and J ends, which lost 7 bases and 0 bases, there was a span of 13 bases.

This clonotype has more than one count but fewer than ten. The CDR3 reads CASSQDIRREGVSPLHF. The CDR3 coding sequence is TGCGCCAGCAGCCAAGATATTAGGCGGGAGGGGGTTTCACCCCTCCACTTT. V is TRBV4-1 and J is TRBJ1-6; weak D call: TRBD1 (6 bases). Trimming removed 0 bases from V and 9 bases from J, with 18 bases in between. CDR1 is MGHRA and CDR2 is YSYEKL in the germline V gene. CDR3 length equals 17 residues.

Sample share makes this clonotype medium-sized. The genes are TRBV6-4 and TRBJ1-2; D not resolved. V was clipped by 8 bases and J by 9 bases, with 22 bases between them. From germline, CDR1 is MRHNA and CDR2 SNTAGT. CDR3 size: 14 residues. CDR3 region: CASLPPPNVIRYTF. The CDR3 nucleotides are TGTGCCAGCCTTCCCCCCCCAAATGTGATTCGCTACACCTTC.

The CDR3 DNA reads as TGTGCCAGCTGCGCTCCGGATTTCTGGGACAGCAATCAGCCCCAGCATTTT. Translated, it gives CASCAPDFWDSNQPQHF. J is TRBJ1-5 and V is TRBV11-3, with D maybe TRBD1 (5 bases). Germline loops: CDR1 SGHNT, CDR2 YENEEA. V dropped 8 bases and J dropped 1 base, with 21 bases sitting between them. CDR3 size: 17 residues.